A single sample gave rise to the 24 T cell receptor beta chains below, sequenced in a study of shared clonotypes between healthy human individuals. This table comes from immunoSEQ multiplex PCR, and its TCRdb copy is limited to in-frame clones, with some not included. The data hold some 2,500,000 clones, with 80% to 95% observed a single time. Source material: naive CD4+ T cells from PBMCs. Subset of the sample: CD45RA+ positively selected. All receptors come from a man younger than 35 in good health. Some clones in this sample may be carry-over from other donors' samples.

The chain is built from TRBV28 and TRBJ2-2; D could derive from TRBD1 or TRBD2 (5 bases each). The CDR3 runs to 15 residues. The germline V gene encodes CDR1 MDHEN and CDR2 SYDVKM. Deletions cut 4 bases from V and 3 bases from J, with 12 bases between. The DNA of the CDR3 is TGTGCCAGCAGTTCTGGGACCGCTTACACCGGGGAGCTGTTTTTT. Translating it yields CASSSGTAYTGELFF.

The chain joins TRBV14 to TRBJ2-6; D is possibly TRBD1 or TRBD2 (5 bases each). The CDR3 sequence is 18 residues long. Trimming shortened V by 5 bases and J by 1 base, and 18 bases separated the two germline ends. Germline assignment: CDR1 SGHDN and CDR2 FVKESK. DNA of the CDR3: TGTGCCAGCAGCGCAAAGGGGACCCTGCCTTCTGGGGCCAACGTCCTGACTTTC. It codes for CASSAKGTLPSGANVLTF.

Concerning this clone itself: Other DNA sequences from this sample encode an identical CDR3 as well. This sequence joins TRBV20-1 and TRBJ2-1; no definite D call. V was trimmed by 6 bases and J by 3 bases, leaving 6 bases between them. The CDR3 sequence is 11 residues long. In germline, CDR1 is DFQATT, CDR2 SNEGSKA (reference sequence). The CDR3 DNA is TGCAGTGCCAGACGCTACAATGAGCAGTTCTTC. Translation: CSARRYNEQFF.

The CDR3 loop is CASTPRPSRSTDTQYF. CDR3 nucleotide sequence: TGTGCCAGCACCCCTAGGCCAAGCAGAAGCACAGATACGCAGTATTTT. V is TRBV28 and J is TRBJ2-3; no definite D call. This CDR3 is 16 amino acids long. The V gene lost 7 bases and the J gene lost 0 bases, with 17 bases spanning the gap. CDR1 and CDR2 from the germline V gene are MDHEN and SYDVKM.

This rearrangement joins TRBV7-8 to TRBJ2-1, with D perhaps being TRBD1 or TRBD2 (5 bases each). Between the trimmed V and J ends, which lost 5 bases and 10 bases, there was a span of 15 bases. CDR1 and CDR2 (germline): SGHVS, FQNEAQ. The CDR3 loop spans 13 amino acids. The CDR3 region is CASSEGRAGEQFF. As DNA, the CDR3 is TGTGCCAGCAGCGAGGGACGTGCCGGGGAGCAGTTCTTC.

V gene TRBV18 combines with J gene TRBJ1-3, with 7 bases matching TRBD1. The V gene end was trimmed by 4 bases and the J gene end by 2 bases; junction bases not matched to a gene: 5. Germline values: CDR1 KGHSH, CDR2 LQKENI. This CDR3 comprises 15 residues. CDR3 bases: TGTGCCAGCTCACTGGGACAGCTTGCTGGAAACACCATATATTTT. Translating gives CASSLGQLAGNTIYF.

The rearrangement joins TRBV19 to TRBJ2-7; a possible D gene is TRBD2 (6 bases). V lost 1 base, J lost 4 bases, and 11 bases lay in between. The CDR3 has 14 amino acids. Germline CDR1 is LNHDA and CDR2 is SQIVND (reference sequence). CDR3 protein: CASSIAGESYEQYF. CDR3 coding DNA: TGTGCCAGTAGTATAGCGGGAGAATCTTACGAGCAGTACTTC.

The CDR3, as DNA: TGCGCCAGCAGCCCGGAGGGGGTTGAAGGTCAGCCCCAGCATTTT. This codes for CASSPEGVEGQPQHF. V is TRBV5-1 and J is TRBJ1-5, with D maybe TRBD1 (6 bases). Germline CDR1 reads SGHRS; CDR2 reads YFSETQ. V was pared by 4 bases and J by 6 bases, with 17 bases between. The CDR3 has 15 amino acids.

The chain uses TRBV7-2 and TRBJ2-7; TRBD2 agrees at 10 bases. The CDR3 totals 16 residues. CDR1 is SGHTA and CDR2 is FQGNSA in the germline V gene. V lost 1 base, J lost 3 bases, and 6 bases stayed unmatched. The CDR3 nucleotides read TGTGCCAGCAGCTTAGGACTAGCGGGCCGTCTCTACGAGCAGTACTTC. Its protein product is CASSLGLAGRLYEQYF.

This clone showed up just once. The chain couples TRBV28 to TRBJ1-2, with D possibly matching TRBD1 (5 bases). Germline V gene sequence: CDR1 MDHEN, CDR2 SYDVKM. The V end lost 3 bases, the J end lost 7 bases, and 12 bases lay between the germline ends. CDR3 size: 13 residues. CDR3 residues: CASSFGGEIGYTF. CDR3 DNA: TGTGCCAGCAGTTTTGGGGGGGAGATTGGCTACACCTTC.

The chain recombines TRBV5-4 with TRBJ2-6; D not resolved. The germline gives CDR1 SGHNT, CDR2 YYREEE (reference sequence). Trimming stripped 7 bases from V and 0 bases from J, with 14 bases between. The CDR3 contains 16 residues. CDR3 amino acids: CASLRERSSGANVLTF. CDR3 nucleotides: TGTGCCAGCCTTCGCGAGCGTAGCTCTGGGGCCAACGTCCTGACTTTC. The full variable domain, with the rest looked up from reference TRBV5-4 and TRBJ2-6, is ETGVTQSPTHLIKTRGQQVTLRCSSQSGHNTVSWYQQALGQGPQFIFQYYREEENGRGNFPPRFSGLQFPNYSSELNVNALELDDSALYLCASLRERSSGANVLTFGAGSRLTVL.

The chain recombines TRBV7-9 with TRBJ2-4, with D perhaps matching TRBD1 or TRBD2 (5 bases each). From germline, CDR1 is SEHNR and CDR2 FQNEAQ (reference sequence). The V gene lost 5 bases and the J gene lost 7 bases, with 9 bases spanning the gap. The CDR3 loop spans 12 amino acids. The CDR3 sequence is CASSPGTNIQYF. CDR3 DNA sequence: TGTGCCAGCAGCCCAGGGACCAACATTCAGTACTTC.

The chain carries TRBV7-3 and TRBJ2-2, with unresolved D. Germline values: CDR1 SGHTA, CDR2 FQGTGA. This CDR3 is built from 14 residues. The germline V and J ends were trimmed by 11 bases and 4 bases, with 17 bases remaining between them. The CDR3 nucleotides read TGTGCCGGTCCCACCTATAGAAGCACCGGGGAGCTGTTTTTT. Protein product: CAGPTYRSTGELFF.

The V call is TRBV5-1, the J call TRBJ2-2; D unclear. Germline V CDR1 and CDR2: SGHRS, YFSETQ. Trimming pared 3 bases from V and 0 bases from J, leaving 6 bases between. The CDR3 spans 14 residues. The CDR3 region is CASSSPANTGELFF. CDR3 nucleotide sequence: TGCGCCAGCAGCTCGCCGGCGAACACCGGGGAGCTGTTTTTT.

The rearrangement joins TRBV10-3 to TRBJ2-7; the D gene is possibly TRBD2 (6 bases). V shed 2 bases and J shed 0 bases, with 14 bases lying between them. The CDR3 consists of 16 residues. Germline loops: CDR1 ENHRY, CDR2 SYGVKD. The DNA for the CDR3 is TGTGCCATCAGTGAGCCCGGGACTCAGAGCTCCTACGAGCAGTACTTC. Residues: CAISEPGTQSSYEQYF.

The chain combines TRBV10-1 with TRBJ2-5, with 12 positions matching TRBD2. The CDR3 consists of 16 residues. CDR1 is WNHNN, CDR2 SYGVQD, per germline (reference sequence). The ends lost 6 bases at V and 1 base at J; junction bases unmatched: 6. The CDR3 is CASSFGLAGRQETQYF. The CDR3 DNA follows: TGCGCCAGCAGCTTCGGACTAGCGGGGCGCCAAGAGACCCAGTACTTC.

In its sample, this clone was seen once. The same CDR3 is also encoded by other DNA sequences in this sample. The J gene is TRBJ2-7, the V gene TRBV29-1; possible D gene TRBD1, 6 bases. Trimming removed 4 bases from V and 1 base from J, with 11 bases in between. There are 13 residues in the CDR3. Germline CDR1 and CDR2: SQVTM and ANQGSEA. The CDR3 is CSVGRGLSYEQYF. In nucleotides, the CDR3 is TGCAGCGTTGGCAGGGGTTTGTCCTACGAGCAGTACTTC.

This chain links TRBV19 with TRBJ2-1; 13 bases match TRBD2. The CDR3 spans 13 residues. In germline, CDR1 is LNHDA, CDR2 SQIVND (reference sequence). V lost 8 bases and J lost 9; bases outside the gene matches: 4. This CDR3 is CASRTSGSPEQFF. The CDR3 nucleotides read TGTGCCAGTCGGACTAGCGGGAGTCCTGAGCAGTTCTTC.

V gene TRBV28 combines with J gene TRBJ2-6, with D unresolved. The length of the CDR3 is 14 residues. Germline CDR1 MDHEN, CDR2 SYDVKM. With 3 bases removed from V and 4 bases from J, the gap between germline ends came to 7 bases. The CDR3, as DNA: TGTGCCAGCAGTTTGGTCGCGGGGGCCAACGTCCTGACTTTC. Protein: CASSLVAGANVLTF.

The chain uses TRBV6-1 and TRBJ1-3; D not certain. V shed 2 bases and J shed 0 bases, with 8 bases lying between them. The CDR3 is made up of 15 amino acids. Germline V gene data show CDR1 as MNHNS and CDR2 as SASEGT. The CDR3 loop is CASSERRGSGNTIYF. CDR3 coding DNA: TGTGCCAGCAGTGAAAGACGGGGCTCTGGAAACACCATATATTTT.

The chain carries TRBV7-9 and TRBJ2-1, with unresolved D. The CDR3 is 17 amino acids. Per germline, CDR1 SEHNR and CDR2 FQNEAQ (reference sequence). V gave up 4 bases and J gave up 6 bases, with 22 bases separating them. CDR3 bases: TGTGCCAGCAGCTATCGCTCCCGAGACAATGGCGGCAATGAGCAGTTCTTC. Its translation is CASSYRSRDNGGNEQFF.

The J gene is TRBJ2-7, the V gene TRBV7-9; D may match TRBD1 or TRBD2 (5 bases each). V shed 1 base and J shed 3 bases, with 16 bases lying between them. CDR1 SEHNR and CDR2 FQNEAQ come from the germline V gene (reference sequence). This CDR3 is 16 amino acids long. As DNA, the CDR3 is TGTGCCAGCAGCTTAGGTTCAGGGCTTGGAGGCTACGAGCAGTACTTC. It codes for CASSLGSGLGGYEQYF.

The genes are TRBV11-2 and TRBJ2-5; D gene uncertain. The V end lost 0 bases, the J end lost 2 bases, and 7 bases lay between the germline ends. Germline-derived CDR1 and CDR2 are SGHAT and FQNNGV. The CDR3 is made up of 14 amino acids. CDR3 bases: TGTGCCAGCAGCTTAGATCACAAACAAGAGACCCAGTACTTC. It encodes CASSLDHKQETQYF.

V gene TRBV15 combines with J gene TRBJ2-4, with a weak D call TRBD1 (5 bases). The germline CDR1 and CDR2 sequences are LNHNV and YYDKDF (reference sequence). The CDR3 is 15 residues long. The germline V and J ends were trimmed by 0 bases and 8 bases, with 14 bases remaining between them. The CDR3 bases are TGTGCCACCAGCAGAGATCAGGGCCCTGAGGACATTCAGTACTTC. Its translation: CATSRDQGPEDIQYF.